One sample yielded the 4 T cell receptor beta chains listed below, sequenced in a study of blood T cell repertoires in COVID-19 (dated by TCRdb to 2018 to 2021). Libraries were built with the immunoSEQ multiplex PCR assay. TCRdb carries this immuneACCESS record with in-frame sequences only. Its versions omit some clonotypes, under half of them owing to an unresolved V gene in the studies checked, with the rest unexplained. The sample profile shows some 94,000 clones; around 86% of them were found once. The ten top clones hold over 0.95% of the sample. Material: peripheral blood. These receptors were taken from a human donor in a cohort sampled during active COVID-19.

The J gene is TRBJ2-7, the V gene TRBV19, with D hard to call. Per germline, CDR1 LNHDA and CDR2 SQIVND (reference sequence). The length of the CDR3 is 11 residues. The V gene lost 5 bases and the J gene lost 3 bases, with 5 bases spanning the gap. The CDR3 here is CASSVGYEQYF. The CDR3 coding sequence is TGTGCCAGTAGTGTCGGCTACGAGCAGTACTTC.

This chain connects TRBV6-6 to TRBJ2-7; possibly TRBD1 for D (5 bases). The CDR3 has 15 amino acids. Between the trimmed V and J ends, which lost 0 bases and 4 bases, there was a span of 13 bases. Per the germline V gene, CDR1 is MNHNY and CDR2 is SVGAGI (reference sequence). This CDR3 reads CASSYSPQGPYEQYF. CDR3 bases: TGTGCCAGCAGTTACTCCCCGCAGGGCCCGTACGAGCAGTACTTC.

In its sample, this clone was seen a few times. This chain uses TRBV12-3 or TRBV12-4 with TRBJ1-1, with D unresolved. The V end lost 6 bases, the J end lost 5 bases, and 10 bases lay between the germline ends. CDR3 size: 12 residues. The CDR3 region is CASSGGGTEAFF. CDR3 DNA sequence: TGTGCCAGCAGCGGCGGTGGAACTGAAGCTTTCTTT.

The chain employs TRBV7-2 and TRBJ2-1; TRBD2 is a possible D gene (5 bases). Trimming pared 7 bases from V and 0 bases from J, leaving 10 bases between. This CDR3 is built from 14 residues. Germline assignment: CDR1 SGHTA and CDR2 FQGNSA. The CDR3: CASNPDFSYNEQFF. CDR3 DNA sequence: TGTGCCAGCAACCCGGACTTCTCCTACAATGAGCAGTTCTTC.